Below, 32 T cell receptor beta chains from the same sample are listed, as sequenced in a study of blood T cells in healthy people across ages. Combining a sample-barcoded 5' primer with a J-beta primer mix, a second PCR ran for roughly 7 to 12 cycles. TCRdb recomputed calls from the 5' RACE reads with MiXCR, one row per CDR3 protein. The table records 870,000 or so distinct CDR3 sequences, 25% to 35% of them present only once. The sample was blood. These receptors were taken from an elderly woman in good health.

Concerning this clonotype: Just one base apart from a much larger clone, this may be a read error. V and J are TRBV4-3 and TRBJ1-4; no clear D. This CDR3 is built from 13 residues. Germline CDR1 reads LGHNA; CDR2 reads YSLEER. The CDR3 DNA follows: TGCGCCAGCAACCAAGATAGGAATGAAAAACTGTTTTTT. Translated: CASNQDRNEKLFF.

This clonotype was seen more than once but under ten times. One end of the junction fails to match germline, which may point to a read error. The chain couples TRBV20-1 to TRBJ2-5, with a tentative D call TRBD2 (6 bases). This CDR3 spans 12 amino acids. Germline CDR1 is DFQATT and CDR2 is SNEGSKA (reference sequence). CDR3 sequence (DNA): TGCAGGGCTAGGCGGGGCGGGGAGACCCAGTACTTC. Protein product: CRARRGGETQYF.

In this sample, this clonotype turned up a few times. The chain has TRBV27 and TRBJ1-6, with no clear D. In germline, CDR1 is MNHEY, CDR2 SMNVEV (reference sequence). The CDR3 length is 16 residues. V lost 4 bases and J 2 bases, leaving 12 bases between the germline ends. In DNA form, the CDR3 reads TGTGCCAGCAGTTCTAAAGGCACCACCTATAATTCACCCCTCCACTTT. It codes for CASSSKGTTYNSPLHF.

A few counts support this clonotype. The rearrangement uses TRBV11-3 and TRBJ1-6; D gene uncertain. This CDR3 contains 18 residues. The V gene lost 4 bases and the J gene lost 6 bases, with 22 bases spanning the gap. CDR1 SGHNT and CDR2 YENEEA come from the germline V gene. The chain's CDR3 is CASSSRSTSVGSNSPLHF. The CDR3 coding sequence is TGTGCCAGCAGCTCTCGCTCAACCTCGGTGGGGAGTAATTCACCCCTCCACTTT.

This clonotype was found many times. The CDR3 DNA reads as TGTGCCAGCAGCACCGGACAGGGGCGGACCCAGTACTTC. Translating it yields CASSTGQGRTQYF. This chain connects TRBV6-5 to TRBJ2-5; 9 bases match TRBD1. CDR1 is MNHEY, CDR2 SVGAGI, per germline. Trimming took 6 bases from V and 7 from J; bases not matched to a gene: 6. The CDR3 runs 13 residues.

This chain links TRBV6-2 or TRBV6-3 with TRBJ2-1; 10 positions match TRBD1. The germline gives CDR1 MNHEY, CDR2 SVGEGT. The CDR3 extends over 17 amino acids. V was pared by 0 bases and J by 3 bases, with 5 bases of the junction left unmatched. CDR3 in amino acids: CASSYSLTGGFYNEQFF. The CDR3 DNA sequence: TGTGCCAGCAGTTACTCCCTGACAGGGGGCTTCTACAATGAGCAGTTCTTC.

The rearrangement joins TRBV7-2 to TRBJ2-3; 10 positions match TRBD2. The CDR3 has 15 residues. The V gene end was trimmed by 5 bases and the J gene end by 7 bases; junction bases not matched to a gene: 9. From germline, CDR1 is SGHTA and CDR2 FQGNSA. In DNA form, the CDR3 reads TGTGCCAGCAGCACGAGCGGGGGGGCCAGATATACGCAGTATTTT. It specifies CASSTSGGARYTQYF.

This clonotype was picked up many times. The rearrangement joins TRBV20-1 to TRBJ2-4; 8 bases line up with TRBD2. With V trimmed by 5 bases and J by 8 bases, 5 bases remained unmatched. CDR1 and CDR2 from the germline V gene are DFQATT and SNEGSKA (reference sequence). This CDR3 has 12 amino acids. CDR3 DNA sequence: TGCAGTGCTGTCTCACTAGCGGACATTCAGTACTTC. Protein product: CSAVSLADIQYF.

Notes on this clonotype: A single base separates this from a much larger clone, so it may be a read error. V gene TRBV10-1 combines with J gene TRBJ2-5, with D perhaps TRBD1 (6 bases). CDR1 WNHNN and CDR2 SYGVQD come from the germline V gene (reference sequence). V gave up 6 bases and J gave up 0 bases, with 11 bases separating them. This CDR3 is built from 14 residues. The CDR3 DNA follows: TGCGCCAGCAGGCCTGACAGGAACCAAGAGACCCAGTACTTC. Residues: CASRPDRNQETQYF.

This clonotype has a count of ten or more. This chain uses TRBV6-5 with TRBJ2-5; TRBD1 aligns across 7 bases. V trimming: 4 bases; J trimming: 5 bases; junction bases outside the gene matches: 10. Germline V CDR1 and CDR2: MNHEY, SVGAGI. This CDR3 region has 15 residues. This CDR3 reads CASSSTLGRGETQYF. The CDR3 nucleotides read TGTGCCAGCAGTTCCACCTTGGGCAGGGGGGAGACCCAGTACTTC.

A note on this clonotype: This may be a read error, as it is one base from a much larger clone. The chain employs TRBV7-8 and TRBJ2-7; weak D call: TRBD2 (6 bases). This CDR3 contains 13 residues. Germline V lookup: CDR1 SGHVS, CDR2 FQNEAQ. This CDR3 reads CTSPRAGQDEQYF. The CDR3 DNA reads as TGTACCAGCCCTCGTGCGGGGCAGGACGAGCAGTACTTC.

This clonotype was found once. This may arise from a read error, as a much more abundant clone is one base away. The chain links TRBV5-5 to TRBJ2-3; TRBD2 matches 14 bases. CDR3 length: 19 residues. V lost 0 bases and J lost 4; bases outside the gene matches: 10. Germline V gene sequence: CDR1 SGHKS, CDR2 YYEKEE (reference sequence). The CDR3: CASSLDRLAGGAVADTQYF. The CDR3 DNA reads TGTGCCAGCAGCTTGGACCGACTAGCGGGGGGGGCGGTCGCAGATACGCAGTATTTT.

The chain is built from TRBV28 and TRBJ2-7; 11 nucleotides match TRBD2. V trimming: 3 bases; J trimming: 4 bases; junction bases outside the gene matches: 14. Germline CDR1 is MDHEN and CDR2 is SYDVKM. The CDR3 is 18 amino acids. The CDR3 DNA follows: TGTGCCAGCAGTTTGTTATTAGCGGGGGGGCCACGGCCATACGAGCAGTACTTC. It specifies CASSLLLAGGPRPYEQYF.

This clonotype has ten or more counts. The chain combines TRBV20-1 with TRBJ2-3; unclear D gene. Trimming removed 4 bases at V and 6 bases at J, with 17 bases between. The CDR3 has 14 residues. Germline V lookup: CDR1 DFQATT, CDR2 SNEGSKA (reference sequence). The CDR3 is CSAKPPRHLDTQYF. In DNA form, the CDR3 reads TGCAGTGCTAAACCCCCGCGACACTTGGATACGCAGTATTTT.

V usage is TRBV27 and J usage is TRBJ1-5; 7 positions match TRBD1. V lost 6 bases and J lost 1; bases outside the gene matches: 18. The CDR3 consists of 19 residues. Germline CDR1 is MNHEY and CDR2 is SMNVEV (reference sequence). CDR3: CASRRTGFLNLGSNQPQHF. The CDR3 DNA sequence: TGTGCCAGCAGAAGGACAGGCTTCCTCAATTTGGGGAGCAATCAGCCCCAGCATTTT.

Ten or more counts support this clonotype. The J gene is TRBJ2-6, the V gene TRBV18; 7 positions agree with TRBD1. V trimming: 3 bases; J trimming: 2 bases; junction bases outside the gene matches: 4. This CDR3 spans 16 amino acids. The germline CDR1 and CDR2 sequences are KGHSH and LQKENI. Written as DNA, the CDR3 is TGTGCCAGCTCACCTAGACAGGGAGCTGGGGCCAACGTCCTGACTTTC. Translated, it gives CASSPRQGAGANVLTF.

This clonotype occurred a few times. The J gene is TRBJ2-2, the V gene TRBV3-1, with TRBD2 identical over 12 bases. This CDR3 spans 17 amino acids. The V and J ends lost 3 bases and 3 bases, in that order; junction bases with no gene match: 5. CDR1 LGHDT and CDR2 YNNKEL come from the germline V gene (reference sequence). This chain's CDR3 is CASSQLAGGRYTGELFF. The CDR3 DNA is TGTGCCAGCAGCCAGCTAGCGGGGGGGCGATACACCGGGGAGCTGTTTTTT. Supplemented by reference TRBV3-1 and TRBJ2-2, the full variable domain reads DTAVSQTPKYLVTQMGNDKSIKCEQNLGHDTMYWYKQDSKKFLKIMFSYNNKELIINETVPNRFSPKSPDKAHLNLHINSLELGDSAVYFCASSQLAGGRYTGELFFGEGSRLTVL.

This chain joins TRBV6-2 or TRBV6-3 and TRBJ2-7; 8 positions agree with TRBD2. The junction had 10 bases not matched to a gene; V was cut back by 8 bases and J by 1 base. CDR3 length equals 15 residues. Germline CDR1 MNHEY, CDR2 SVGEGT. The CDR3 sequence: CASRVRGGWSYEQYF. DNA for the CDR3: TGTGCCAGCCGGGTACGGGGGGGCTGGTCCTACGAGCAGTACTTC.

The chain joins TRBV20-1 to TRBJ1-5; 9 nucleotides match TRBD1. The trim removed 7 bases at V and 4 bases at J, leaving 5 bases unmatched. The CDR3 runs 13 residues. Germline lookup yields CDR1 DFQATT and CDR2 SNEGSKA (reference sequence). Here the CDR3 DNA reads TGCAGTGTAGGACAGGGGCCTAATCAGCCCCAGCATTTT. Its translation: CSVGQGPNQPQHF.

The chain uses TRBV7-2 and TRBJ1-1, with D tentatively TRBD1 (5 bases). The CDR3 length is 15 residues. Germline V lookup: CDR1 SGHTA, CDR2 FQGNSA. V was trimmed by 3 bases and J by 3 bases, leaving 14 bases between them. The CDR3 region has the DNA TGTGCCAGCAGCTTGCGATTGAGAGGGGACACTGAAGCTTTCTTT. Its protein is CASSLRLRGDTEAFF.

The sample holds a few counts of this clonotype. Here the CDR3 reads CASSPGTPQAFF. CDR3 DNA sequence: TGTGCCAGCAGCCCCGGGACCCCGCAAGCTTTCTTT. The genes are TRBV3-1 and TRBJ1-1; D possibly corresponds to TRBD1 (5 bases). Trimming cost V 4 bases and J 9 bases, with 12 bases left between them. This CDR3 is 12 amino acids long. The germline CDR1 and CDR2 sequences are LGHDT and YNNKEL (reference sequence).

This clonotype was seen repeatedly, ten times or more. CDR3 protein: CASSELGQGNGYTF. The CDR3 coding sequence is TGTGCCAGCAGTGAATTAGGACAGGGGAATGGCTACACCTTC. This sequence joins TRBV6-1 and TRBJ1-2; TRBD1 matches at 9 bases. With V trimmed by 2 bases and J by 6 bases, 4 bases remained unmatched. In germline, CDR1 is MNHNS, CDR2 SASEGT. The CDR3 is made up of 14 amino acids.

This clonotype occurred a few times. V gene TRBV7-2 combines with J gene TRBJ1-2; weak D call: TRBD1 (6 bases). The V end was cut by 5 bases, the J end by 4 bases, with 11 bases between. The germline V gene encodes CDR1 SGHTA and CDR2 FQGNSA. The CDR3 length is 13 residues. The CDR3 region is CASSPGHIYGYTF. CDR3 nucleotides: TGTGCCAGCAGCCCGGGACATATCTATGGCTACACCTTC.

The rearrangement links TRBV20-1 to TRBJ1-2, with unresolved D. This CDR3 comprises 15 residues. Germline values: CDR1 DFQATT, CDR2 SNEGSKA (reference sequence). Trimming cost V 5 bases and J 2 bases, with 18 bases left between them. The CDR3, as DNA: TGCAGTGCTTGGGTTCGTGAGGGAGGGAACTATGGCTACACCTTC. It translates to CSAWVREGGNYGYTF.

About this clonotype itself: A much larger clone lies one base from this, so it may be a read error. This chain joins TRBV28 and TRBJ2-5, with 10 bases that match TRBD1. The CDR3 has 18 amino acids. CDR1 and CDR2 from the germline V gene are MDHEN and SYDVKM. This CDR3 reads CVSSLPGQGTGHPREQYF. CDR3 DNA: TGTGTCAGCAGTTTACCGGGACAGGGGACGGGACATCCTAGGGAGCAGTACTTC.

The CDR3 nucleotides are TGTGCCAGCAGCCTTAAGGGGACCTACGAGCAGTACTTC. Protein product: CASSLKGTYEQYF. The gene calls are TRBV7-2 and TRBJ2-7; D is possibly TRBD1 (5 bases). CDR1 is SGHTA and CDR2 is FQGNSA in the germline V gene. This CDR3 is built from 13 residues. V lost 5 bases and J lost 2, with 10 bases in between.

About this clonotype itself: An end of the junction differs from the germline gene, which may be a read error. V usage is TRBV6-1 and J usage is TRBJ2-1, with 7 bases matching TRBD1. The CDR3 covers 17 residues. Germline lookup yields CDR1 MNHNS and CDR2 SASEGT. The CDR3 region is CASSEGDSSVSYNERYF. In DNA, the CDR3 is TGTGCCAGCAGTGAAGGGGACAGCTCCGTCTCCTACAATGAGCGGTACTTC.

The table lists this clonotype with a few counts. This could be a read error, since a much larger clone is one nucleotide away. The chain is built from TRBV6-2 or TRBV6-3 and TRBJ2-1; D not resolved. Germline-derived CDR1 and CDR2 are MNHEY and SVGEGT. Trimming removed 4 bases from V and 15 bases from J, with 16 bases in between. The CDR3 extends over 12 amino acids. CDR3 sequence reads: CASSSLSSGAFF. In DNA, the CDR3 is TGTGCCAGCAGTTCCCTTTCCTCAGGAGCGTTCTTC.

The V and J genes are TRBV20-1 and TRBJ1-2; D gene ambiguous. Germline CDR1 reads DFQATT; CDR2 reads SNEGSKA (reference sequence). V was shortened by 3 bases and J by 1 base, with 18 bases between the two germline ends. The CDR3 covers 16 residues. CDR3 sequence: CSASGREIGINYGYTF. DNA of the CDR3: TGCAGTGCTAGTGGCCGAGAAATTGGAATTAACTATGGCTACACCTTC.

This clonotype came up many times. The chain recombines TRBV2 with TRBJ2-3; TRBD1 is a possible D gene (5 bases). The CDR3 has 16 residues. V gave up 3 bases and J gave up 0 bases, with 13 bases separating them. Germline V lookup: CDR1 SNHLY, CDR2 FYNNEI. CDR3 sequence (DNA): TGTGCCAGCAGTGATGGGGCGCCAATTAGCACAGATACGCAGTATTTT. It translates to CASSDGAPISTDTQYF.

This sequence joins TRBV12-3 or TRBV12-4 and TRBJ1-1; D possibly corresponds to TRBD1 (6 bases). The CDR3 has 11 amino acids. V lost 6 bases, J lost 10 bases, and 12 bases lay in between. For the CDR3, the DNA is TGTGCCAGCAGCGGACAGAGCGGAGCTTTCTTT. Translated, it gives CASSGQSGAFF.

The rearrangement uses TRBV3-1 and TRBJ2-5; no definite D call. Judging by the DNA end, TRBJ2-1 fits better; the J call may be wrong. Germline lookup yields CDR1 LGHDT and CDR2 YNNKEL (reference sequence). This CDR3 has 15 amino acids. In nucleotides, the CDR3 is TGTGCCAGCAGCCAAGGGTCCGCGAGACAAGAGACCCAGTTCTTC. Translating gives CASSQGSARQETQFF.